The clone carrying this T cell receptor beta chain was recorded many times. Antigen: not known. This sample is part of a study of regulatory T cells in long-lasting Graves disease. Study-level results: Persistent Graves' patients showed less TCR diversity than newly diagnosed patients showed.

TCR beta libraries were built with iRepertoire HTBI primers and Arm-PCR of CDR3 regions. Original handling: Across samples, 62 TRBV and some 14 TRBJ segments were found. TCRdb ran MiXCR on the multiplex PCR reads and lists one entry per CDR3 protein. What appears here as the V and J calls and clone size reflects TCRdb's work, not the paper's. The sample holds 400,000 to 500,000 distinct CDR3 sequences; over 15% are singletons and the top ten take roughly 10%. Sample time point: newly diagnosed GD, antithyroid drugs for less than 3 months. The TCR library was prepared using RNA isolated from PBMCs. V shed 5 bases and J shed 1 base, with 8 bases lying between them. This CDR3 spans 13 amino acids. Per the germline V gene, CDR1 is MNHNS and CDR2 is SASEGT. These same data were also listed under a study on T cells in Graves' hyperthyroidism and ophthalmopathy. This second study says: Most thyroid clonotypes with frequency above 0.001 were detected in blood.

V usage is TRBV6-1 and J usage is TRBJ1-1; tentatively, D is TRBD1 (6 bases). This TCR came from a woman younger than 45 with Graves disease. The sample in question was peripheral blood mononuclear cells (PBMCs), obtained at new diagnosis, from a patient treated with antithyroid drugs. The CDR3 reads CASSTTGNTEAFF. The CDR3 region has the DNA TGTGCCAGCAGTACGACAGGGAACACTGAAGCTTTCTTT.